The 14 T cell receptor beta chains below were found in one sample sequenced in a study of T-cell reconstitution after alpha-beta-depleted transplantation in children. Unique molecular identifiers featured in how the TCRbeta library was prepared. Each CDR3 protein gets one entry after TCRdb re-called the PCR reads with MiXCR. The sample includes 200,000 to 250,000 distinct CDR3 sequences, 6.5% to 10% of them seen just once. The sample consisted of PBMCs, mostly from graft donor cells, taken 180 days after TCRalphabeta/CD19-depleted stem cell transplant. These receptors came from a male patient younger than 18 who had a stem cell transplant for acute lymphoblastic leukemia, so the T cells may come from the graft donor.

Many counts were recorded for this clonotype. This rearrangement joins TRBV6-4 to TRBJ2-4; a possible D gene is TRBD1 (6 bases). V lost 5 bases and J 0 bases, leaving 29 bases between the germline ends. In germline, CDR1 is MRHNA, CDR2 SNTAGT. The CDR3 is 21 residues long. As DNA, the CDR3 is TGTGCCAGCAGTCGTCGGGCACAACAGGGCGTTTTCGAACTAGCCAAAAACATTCAGTACTTC. Translated: CASSRRAQQGVFELAKNIQYF.

There are many counts of this clonotype. The chain employs TRBV6-2 or TRBV6-3 and TRBJ2-7; either TRBD1 or TRBD2 may fit D (6 bases each). Germline values: CDR1 MNHEY, CDR2 SVGEGT. V gave up 6 bases and J gave up 3 bases, with 18 bases separating them. The CDR3 covers 15 residues. The chain's CDR3 is CASSPRVEGGYEQYF. As DNA, the CDR3 is TGTGCCAGCAGCCCAAGGGTGGAGGGGGGCTACGAGCAGTACTTC.

This clonotype was observed a handful of times. Sequence at one end of the junction differs from germline and may be a read error. This chain connects TRBV5-5 to TRBJ2-5; D is ambiguous. CDR3 length: 16 amino acids. Germline lookup yields CDR1 SGHKS and CDR2 YYEKEE (reference sequence). The CDR3 here is CASTSLPDGYQGTQYF. The CDR3 DNA follows: TGTGCCAGCACCTCCCTTCCCGACGGGTACCAAGGGACCCAGTACTTC.

This clonotype was detected many times. This chain uses TRBV12-3 or TRBV12-4 with TRBJ1-5, with D maybe TRBD1 (5 bases). Trimming removed 6 bases at V and 0 bases at J, with 12 bases between. This CDR3 is built from 15 residues. The CDR3 coding sequence is TGTGCCAGCAGGGCAGGGAGGCTTAGCAATCAGCCCCAGCATTTT. Protein: CASRAGRLSNQPQHF.

The gene calls are TRBV20-1 and TRBJ1-1; D not certain. The CDR3 sequence is 14 residues long. The germline V gene has CDR1 DFQATT and CDR2 SNEGSKA (reference sequence). V lost 3 bases and J lost 1, with 12 bases in between. This chain's CDR3 is CSASSAGWNTEAFF. The CDR3, as DNA: TGCAGTGCTAGCTCGGCGGGCTGGAACACTGAAGCTTTCTTT.

This clonotype was seen at least ten times. The chain employs TRBV10-3 and TRBJ1-3; perhaps TRBD1 as D (5 bases). This CDR3 spans 15 amino acids. The germline CDR1 and CDR2 sequences are ENHRY and SYGVKD. Trimming took 3 bases from V and 2 from J, leaving 11 bases between them. CDR3 in DNA: TGTGCCATCAGTGACTTCGGGACCCCTGGAAACACCATATATTTT. Translation: CAISDFGTPGNTIYF.

This clonotype was seen many times. This chain uses TRBV5-1 with TRBJ2-3, with TRBD2 as a possible D gene (6 bases). Germline CDR1 reads SGHRS; CDR2 reads YFSETQ. The CDR3 has 14 amino acids. The germline V and J ends were trimmed by 4 bases and 2 bases, with 11 bases remaining between them. CDR3 in DNA: TGCGCCAGCAGCCCTAGCGTCTCCACAGATACGCAGTATTTT. Translation: CASSPSVSTDTQYF.

This clonotype was counted ten times or more. The CDR3 loop is CASSLGVGLAYEQYF. The CDR3 DNA follows: TGTGCCAGCAGCTTAGGAGTCGGGCTGGCCTACGAGCAGTACTTC. The chain links TRBV11-2 to TRBJ2-7; no clear D gene. V shed 1 base and J shed 2 bases, with 12 bases lying between them. In germline, CDR1 is SGHAT, CDR2 FQNNGV. The CDR3 is 15 amino acids.

The sample holds many counts of this clonotype. This chain joins TRBV19 and TRBJ1-4; D is perhaps TRBD1 (5 bases). The length of the CDR3 is 15 residues. Trimming stripped 11 bases from V and 0 bases from J, with 16 bases between. From germline, CDR1 is LNHDA and CDR2 SQIVND (reference sequence). CDR3 bases: TGTGCCGCCAGCACAGGTTCGACAACTAATGAAAAACTGTTTTTT. Translating it yields CAASTGSTTNEKLFF.

This clonotype was detected ten times or more. J is TRBJ1-4 and V is TRBV29-1; 7 bases are a match to TRBD1. CDR3 length equals 14 residues. The V gene end was trimmed by 4 bases and the J gene end by 3 bases; junction bases not matched to a gene: 5. In germline, CDR1 is SQVTM, CDR2 ANQGSEA. Here the CDR3 reads CSVGPGTANEKLFF. CDR3 nucleotide sequence: TGCAGCGTTGGGCCCGGGACAGCTAATGAAAAACTGTTTTTT.

This clonotype was detected many times. The chain combines TRBV20-1 with TRBJ1-2, with a possible D match to TRBD1 (6 bases). Trimming cost V 3 bases and J 2 bases, with 10 bases left between them. Germline loops: CDR1 DFQATT, CDR2 SNEGSKA (reference sequence). This CDR3 is built from 13 residues. This chain's CDR3 is CSASRGPNYGYTF. The CDR3 coding sequence is TGCAGTGCTAGCAGGGGCCCCAACTATGGCTACACCTTC.

This clonotype was seen many times. The chain couples TRBV20-1 to TRBJ2-3; D is unresolved. Germline values: CDR1 DFQATT, CDR2 SNEGSKA (reference sequence). The CDR3 runs 16 residues. Trimming left V 0 bases short and J 0 bases short, with 13 bases between. In DNA, the CDR3 is TGCAGTGCTAGAGATAAGGGCCCCCTTAGCACAGATACGCAGTATTTT. Its protein product is CSARDKGPLSTDTQYF.

At least ten counts were recorded for this clonotype. The chain uses TRBV7-6 and TRBJ2-7; D is unclear. Germline values: CDR1 SGHVS, CDR2 FNYEAQ. V gave up 0 bases and J gave up 0 bases, with 6 bases separating them. This CDR3 is 14 amino acids long. CDR3 sequence reads: CASSLASYSYEQYF. For the CDR3, the DNA is TGTGCCAGCAGCTTAGCGTCTTACTCCTACGAGCAGTACTTC.

This clonotype has ten or more counts. The CDR3 spells CASNLAGGTDTQYF. The CDR3 DNA sequence: TGCGCCAGCAACCTGGCAGGGGGCACAGATACGCAGTATTTT. The chain employs TRBV5-1 and TRBJ2-3; weak D call: TRBD1 (6 bases). Trimming shortened V by 6 bases and J by 1 base, and 12 bases separated the two germline ends. This CDR3 region has 14 residues. The germline V gene encodes CDR1 SGHRS and CDR2 YFSETQ.